This TCR beta chain was recorded in a study of monozygotic twins with inflammatory bowel disease. Study findings and constraints: Differing T cell subtypes remained indistinguishable.

cDNA synthesis was performed in eight separate reactions for each sample. TCRdb re-called the 5' RACE reads; every CDR3 protein appears as one record, without DNA. The sample holds more than 100,000 distinct CDR3 sequences. Comment on this clonotype: Its antigen is unknown.

For every donor, one blood sample of approximately 2.6 ml was drawn. The sequencing input was blood. The source is a human donor with ulcerative colitis or Crohn's disease, or a healthy co-twin of an affected twin (not recorded which).

CDR3 protein: CASSLAPIPGQFF. V usage is TRBV7-9 and J usage is TRBJ2-1. This CDR3 contains 13 residues. In germline, CDR1 is SEHNR, CDR2 FQNEAQ (reference sequence).